The source of this T cell receptor (beta chain) is a study of shared clonotypes between healthy human individuals. At the level of the study: Used for every donor were three CD4 naive, three CD4 memory, two CD8 naive and one CD8 memory plate. General study results and limits: Naive CD4 clonotype sharing across a few donors was around 5.5%.

Deep level was the assay's run setting. The authors distributed each subset's genomic DNA evenly over several immunoSEQ plates. Using immunoSEQ multiplex PCR, the repertoire was profiled, and TCRdb retains in-frame clones only, with some absent. The sample yields about 2.1 million clones, 90% to 95% seen once. V was trimmed by 0 bases and J by 2 bases, leaving 17 bases between them. The CDR3 covers 17 residues. Germline V CDR1 and CDR2: SGDLS, YYNGEE. Worth noting for this clone: Its matching antigen is unknown.

As defined, naive CD8 cells were CD45RO-negative and positively selected for CCR7, with terminally differentiated effector memory CD45RA+ cells excluded. V is TRBV9 and J is TRBJ1-2, with D maybe TRBD1 (5 bases). The TCR originated in a man aged 18 to 29 in good health. Some clones in this sample may be carry-over from other donors' samples. The sample taken for sequencing was naive CD8+ T cells from PBMCs. CDR3 coding DNA: TGTGCCAGCAGCGTAGGTTTTGGGGACGGGTTAAACTATGGCTACACCTTC. Translation gives CASSVGFGDGLNYGYTF.